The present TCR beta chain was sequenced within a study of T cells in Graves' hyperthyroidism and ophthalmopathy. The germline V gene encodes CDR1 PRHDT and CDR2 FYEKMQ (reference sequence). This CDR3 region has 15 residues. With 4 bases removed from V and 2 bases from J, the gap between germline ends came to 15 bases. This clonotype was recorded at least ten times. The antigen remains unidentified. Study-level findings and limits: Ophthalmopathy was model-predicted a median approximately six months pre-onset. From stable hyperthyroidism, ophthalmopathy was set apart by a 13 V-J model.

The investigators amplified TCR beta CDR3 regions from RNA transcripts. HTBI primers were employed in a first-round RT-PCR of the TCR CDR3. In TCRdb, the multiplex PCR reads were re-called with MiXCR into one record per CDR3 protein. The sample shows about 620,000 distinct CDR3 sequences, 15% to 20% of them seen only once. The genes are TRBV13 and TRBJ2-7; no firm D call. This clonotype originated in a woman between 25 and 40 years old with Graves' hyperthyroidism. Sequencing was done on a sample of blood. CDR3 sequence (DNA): TGTGCCAGCAGCTCCCGGAGTGAGGCAGCCTACGAGCAGTACTTC. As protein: CASSSRSEAAYEQYF.